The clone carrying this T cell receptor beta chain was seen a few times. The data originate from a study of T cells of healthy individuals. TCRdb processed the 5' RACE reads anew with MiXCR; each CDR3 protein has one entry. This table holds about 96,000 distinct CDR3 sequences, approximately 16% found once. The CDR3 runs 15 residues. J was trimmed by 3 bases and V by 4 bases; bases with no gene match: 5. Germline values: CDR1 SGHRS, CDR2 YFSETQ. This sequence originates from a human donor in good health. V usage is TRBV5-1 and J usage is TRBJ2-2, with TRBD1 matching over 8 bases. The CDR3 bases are TGCGCCAGCAGCGTCGACAGGGGAGACACCGGGGAGCTGTTTTTT. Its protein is CASSVDRGDTGELFF.